This T cell receptor beta chain was captured in a study of cytomegalovirus exposure and HLA in healthy donors. PCR involved 60 Vbeta and 13 Jbeta primers. Method: immunoSEQ multiplex PCR; TCRdb's copy keeps in-frame clones and lacks some. The sample has 100,000 to 150,000 clones, roughly 80% seen once. This clonotype originated in a man younger than 45 in good health and CMV-seronegative. The sequencing sample was made of PBMCs.

As DNA, the CDR3 is TGTGCCACCCATCCCGGCGGGACAGGGGTTAGGGAGCAGTACTTC. Protein product: CATHPGGTGVREQYF. V is TRBV28 and J is TRBJ2-7; TRBD1 agrees at 10 bases. J was trimmed by 7 bases and V by 10 bases; bases with no gene match: 16. The CDR3 is 15 amino acids. Germline-derived CDR1 and CDR2 are MDHEN and SYDVKM.